This T cell receptor (beta chain) emerged from a study of T cells in women clearing cervical HPV infection. In the study overall: Case blood was drawn when the lesion was first found; control blood after infection became undetectable.

A note on this clone: The CDR3 end lies 3 residues beyond the end of the read and is filled in from the germline J gene.

The protocol was immunoSEQ multiplex PCR, while the TCRdb copy is restricted to in-frame clones and leaves out a portion. The sample totals some 50,000 clones. V dropped 0 bases and J dropped 10; count of bases not matched to a gene: 5. The CDR3 has 15 amino acids. Germline CDR1 SNHLY, CDR2 FYNNEI. Input material: blood buffy coat. The chain recombines TRBV2 with TRBJ1-6; 8 nucleotides match TRBD1. This TCR derives from a woman aged 18-69 years with a cervical HPV16 infection that either progressed to CIN3+ or cleared (not recorded which). CDR3 region: CASSEAHPGGSPLHF. Incomplete CDR3 DNA: TGTGCCAGCAGTGAAGCGCACCCAGGGGGCTCACCC.